This T cell receptor beta chain was captured in a study of blood T cell repertoires in COVID-19. Across the whole study: Sites in the United States, Italy and Spain provided acute and convalescent COVID-19 samples.

Germline V lookup: CDR1 SGHRS, CDR2 YFSETQ. Unmatched junction bases numbered 5, after V lost 2 bases and J lost 5 bases. This CDR3 has 16 amino acids. Methods used by the authors: Nucleated cell number was recorded as an estimate derived from reference gene primer amplification. TCRdb's table, derived via immunoSEQ multiplex PCR, lists solely in-frame clones and lacks some. Clone size and the V and J calls come from that table; the DNA yielded D and trimming. The sample comprises about 69,000 clones, more than 70% of which are singletons, and more than 45% rests with the top ten. The source is a human donor in a cohort sampled during active COVID-19. This chain connects TRBV5-1 to TRBJ1-6, with 9 bases identical to TRBD1. The sequenced sample was peripheral blood. The chain's CDR3 is CASSFSGTGNNSPLHF. In DNA, the CDR3 is TGCGCCAGCAGCTTTAGCGGGACAGGGAATAATTCACCCCTCCACTTT. The full variable domain, with the rest looked up from reference TRBV5-1 and TRBJ1-6, is KAGVTQTPRYLIKTRGQQVTLSCSPISGHRSVSWYQQTPGQGLQFLFEYFSETQRNKGNFPGRFSGRQFSNSRSEMNVSTLELGDSALYLCASSFSGTGNNSPLHFGNGTRLTVT.